Each of the 24 T cell receptor beta chains below was sequenced from the same sample in a study of CD8+CD57+ T cells in acquired aplastic anemia. Profiling of TCR beta VDJ combinations and CDR3 sequences used genomic DNA as template. TCRdb called the reads again in MiXCR, with one record for every CDR3 protein. Of under 200,000 distinct CDR3 sequences detected, just under 45% appear once; the ten largest clones hold around 0.96%. Sequencing was carried out using sorted CD4+, CD8+, or CD8+CD57+ T cells (not recorded which) from PBMCs. Receptors originate from a human donor in good health.

V is TRBV25-1 and J is TRBJ1-1, with D possibly TRBD1 on 5 matching bases. The CDR3 covers 14 residues. V was cut by 5 bases and J by 3 bases, with 13 bases left in between. Germline V CDR1 and CDR2: MGHDK, SYGVNS. The CDR3 spells CASSSYDSHTEAFF. CDR3 sequence (DNA): TGTGCCAGCAGTTCCTACGACAGTCACACTGAAGCTTTCTTT.

The chain has TRBV6-5 and TRBJ1-1; D gene unclear. The CDR3 runs to 18 residues. V gave up 2 bases and J gave up 0 bases, with 19 bases separating them. Germline CDR1 is MNHEY and CDR2 is SVGAGI. Here the CDR3 reads CASSYGPHRTGVNTEAFF. CDR3 DNA: TGTGCCAGCAGTTACGGACCACACCGGACGGGAGTGAACACTGAAGCTTTCTTT.

Ten or more counts support this clonotype. The genes are TRBV15 and TRBJ2-7; perhaps D is TRBD1 or TRBD2 (6 bases each). V shed 4 bases and J shed 0 bases, with 16 bases lying between them. Looked up from germline, CDR1 is LNHNV and CDR2 is YYDKDF (reference sequence). This CDR3 has 16 amino acids. The CDR3 region has the DNA TGTGCCACCAGCATTCCGGTAGGAGGGGGCTCCTACGAGCAGTACTTC. It translates to CATSIPVGGGSYEQYF.

About this clonotype: A much larger clone differs by one base, so this may be a read error. The chain has TRBV6-6 and TRBJ2-5; TRBD1 aligns across 7 bases. V lost 6 bases to trimming and J lost 7 bases; unmatched junction nucleotides: 8. There are 13 residues in the CDR3. Germline values: CDR1 MNHNY, CDR2 SVGAGI (reference sequence). CDR3 amino acids: CASRQGIRGTQYF. The CDR3, as DNA: TGTGCCAGCAGACAGGGGATCCGAGGGACCCAGTACTTC.

Note on this clonotype: Being one base from a much bigger clone, this may be a read error. The rearrangement uses TRBV12-3 or TRBV12-4 and TRBJ1-1; tentatively, D is TRBD1 (5 bases). The CDR3 consists of 12 residues. Trimming removed 10 bases at V and 12 bases at J, with 21 bases between. CDR3 loop: CATKTGRRTTFF. The DNA for the CDR3 is TGTGCCACCAAGACGGGACGGAGAACGACTTTCTTT.

The J gene is TRBJ1-2, the V gene TRBV20-1; 7 bases map to TRBD1. Germline CDR1 reads DFQATT; CDR2 reads SNEGSKA (reference sequence). The junction had 7 bases not matched to a gene; V was cut back by 6 bases and J by 0 bases. The CDR3 extends over 14 amino acids. As DNA, the CDR3 is TGCAGTGCGAGCAGACAGGGCACTAACTATGGCTACACCTTC. Protein product: CSASRQGTNYGYTF.

In this sample, this clonotype turned up many times. This sequence joins TRBV19 and TRBJ2-1; 8 nucleotides align to TRBD2. CDR1 and CDR2 (germline): LNHDA, SQIVND (reference sequence). V was clipped by 6 bases and J by 7 bases; unmatched bases: 8. CDR3 length: 14 amino acids. Here the CDR3 DNA reads TGTGCCAGTAGCGTTAGCGGGATGGGTAATGAGCAGTTCTTC. Translated: CASSVSGMGNEQFF.

V gene TRBV4-3 combines with J gene TRBJ2-1; D is unclear. V was shortened by 4 bases and J by 0 bases, with 16 bases between the two germline ends. The CDR3 runs to 17 residues. Germline CDR1 is LGHNA and CDR2 is YSLEER. As DNA, the CDR3 is TGCGCCAGCAGCCTTCTACCGGACGGCAGCTCCTACAATGAGCAGTTCTTC. Its protein is CASSLLPDGSSYNEQFF.

In regard to this clonotype: A single base separates this from a much larger clone, so it may be a read error. The CDR3 region is CASSPGLAGDEQYF. DNA of the CDR3: TGTGCCAGCAGCCCGGGACTAGCGGGAGACGAGCAGTACTTC. The V and J genes are TRBV2 and TRBJ2-7, with TRBD2 matching 14 bases. V lost 6 bases to trimming and J lost 5 bases; unmatched junction nucleotides: 3. This CDR3 is 14 amino acids long. CDR1 and CDR2 (germline): SNHLY, FYNNEI.

This clonotype occurred many times. The V and J genes are TRBV5-1 and TRBJ1-6; 7 nucleotides align to TRBD1. J gave up 11 bases and V 0 bases, and 14 bases lay outside the gene matches. The V gene's germline CDR1 is SGHRS and CDR2 YFSETQ. CDR3 length: 17 residues. CDR3 region: CASSLVSSGQAPTPLHF. The CDR3, as DNA: TGCGCCAGCAGCTTGGTGTCCAGCGGACAGGCTCCGACACCCCTCCACTTT.

This clonotype was detected ten times or more. DNA for the CDR3: TGCGCCAGCAGCTTGGGCCACTCAGACAGGACGTTCCTCGATACGCAGTATTTT. This translates into CASSLGHSDRTFLDTQYF. The chain recombines TRBV5-1 with TRBJ2-3; possibly TRBD1 for D (6 bases). There are 18 residues in the CDR3. Between the trimmed V and J ends, which lost 0 bases and 6 bases, there was a span of 23 bases. Germline CDR1 SGHRS, CDR2 YFSETQ.

This clonotype showed up many times. The chain uses TRBV7-6 and TRBJ2-1, with D tentatively TRBD1 (6 bases). Trimming stripped 4 bases from V and 15 bases from J, with 16 bases between. Germline V lookup: CDR1 SGHVS, CDR2 FNYEAQ. The CDR3 spans 12 residues. The CDR3 protein is CASSSLNRVGFF. The CDR3 nucleotides read TGTGCCAGCAGCTCGCTCAACAGGGTGGGGTTCTTC.

V is TRBV6-1 and J is TRBJ1-1; 10 positions agree with TRBD1. This CDR3 has 13 residues. Germline assignment: CDR1 MNHNS and CDR2 SASEGT. The J segment lost 6 bases and the V segment lost 5 bases, leaving 3 bases of the junction unmatched. CDR3 bases: TGTGCCAGCAGTACGACAGGGGGCCCTGAAGCTTTCTTT. Amino acid sequence: CASSTTGGPEAFF.

CDR3 in DNA: TGCAGTGCTAGATGGAATAATGAGCAGTTCTTC. It specifies CSARWNNEQFF. V and J are TRBV20-1 and TRBJ2-1; D is unclear. The ends were cut back, 2 bases at V and 7 bases at J, with 6 bases in the middle. This CDR3 comprises 11 residues. The germline CDR1 and CDR2 sequences are DFQATT and SNEGSKA (reference sequence).

The rearrangement links TRBV7-2 to TRBJ2-2; D is perhaps TRBD2 (5 bases). The CDR3 runs to 15 residues. Germline V gene lookup returns CDR1 SGHTA and CDR2 FQGNSA. Trimming cost V 2 bases and J 7 bases, with 14 bases left between them. The CDR3 DNA reads TGTGCCAGCAGCTTACGGCAGATTGCGGGCGGGGAGCTGTTTTTT. This sequence encodes CASSLRQIAGGELFF.

The genes are TRBV9 and TRBJ1-2, with D possibly matching TRBD1 (5 bases). With 3 bases removed from V and 9 bases from J, the gap between germline ends came to 15 bases. This CDR3 spans 13 amino acids. The germline gives CDR1 SGDLS, CDR2 YYNGEE. The chain's CDR3 is CASSAAGGNSYTF. The CDR3 coding sequence is TGTGCCAGCAGCGCCGCCGGGGGGAATAGCTACACCTTC.

The chain has TRBV28 and TRBJ1-2; D unresolved. Germline assignment: CDR1 MDHEN and CDR2 SYDVKM. The CDR3 extends over 14 amino acids. V gave up 4 bases and J gave up 4 bases, with 13 bases separating them. The CDR3 nucleotides read TGTGCCAGCAGTTCCACTGGGAAGCTCTATGGCTACACCTTC. It specifies CASSSTGKLYGYTF.

J is TRBJ2-1 and V is TRBV5-1; 8 nucleotides align to TRBD2. The CDR3 loop spans 16 amino acids. V gave up 6 bases and J gave up 3 bases; unmatched junction bases: 11. Germline V gene lookup returns CDR1 SGHRS and CDR2 YFSETQ. CDR3 DNA sequence: TGCGCCAGCACCCGATTTGACGGGGGGGACTACAATGAGCAGTTCTTC. Translation gives CASTRFDGGDYNEQFF. The full variable domain, its missing parts supplied by reference TRBV5-1 and TRBJ2-1, is KAGVTQTPRYLIKTRGQQVTLSCSPISGHRSVSWYQQTPGQGLQFLFEYFSETQRNKGNFPGRFSGRQFSNSRSEMNVSTLELGDSALYLCASTRFDGGDYNEQFFGPGTRLTVL.

The chain employs TRBV10-3 and TRBJ2-3, with 8 bases identical to TRBD1. The germline V gene has CDR1 ENHRY and CDR2 SYGVKD. The V gene end was trimmed by 3 bases and the J gene end by 5 bases; junction bases not matched to a gene: 7. The CDR3 totals 15 residues. CDR3 sequence reads: CAISDSQGEIDTQYF. CDR3 nucleotides: TGTGCCATCAGTGATTCACAGGGGGAGATAGATACGCAGTATTTT.

This clonotype was counted many times. The rearrangement joins TRBV10-3 to TRBJ1-1, with D perhaps TRBD1 (6 bases). CDR3 size: 15 residues. CDR1 is ENHRY and CDR2 is SYGVKD in the germline V gene. Trimming shortened V by 0 bases and J by 0 bases, and 8 bases separated the two germline ends. The CDR3 coding sequence is TGTGCCATCAGTGAGTCGAGACAGGTGAACACTGAAGCTTTCTTT. Translation: CAISESRQVNTEAFF.

This clonotype was counted at least ten times. The J gene is TRBJ2-3, the V gene TRBV7-9; D remains ambiguous. CDR3 length: 14 residues. V lost 4 bases and J 1 base, leaving 9 bases between the germline ends. Germline lookup yields CDR1 SEHNR and CDR2 FQNEAQ (reference sequence). CDR3 sequence: CASSYSGGTDTQYF. DNA for the CDR3: TGTGCCAGCAGCTATAGTGGGGGCACAGATACGCAGTATTTT.

Remarks on this clonotype: One end of the junction varies from germline; a read error may be responsible. The chain employs TRBV5-1 and TRBJ2-1; 7 positions match TRBD1. The CDR3 is made up of 16 amino acids. Germline V gives CDR1 SGHRS, CDR2 YFSETQ. The CDR3 sequence is CASSLEGQPSYNEQLF. The CDR3 bases are TGCGCCAGCAGCTTGGAGGGACAGCCCTCCTACAATGAGCAGCTCTTC.

The chain carries TRBV7-6 and TRBJ2-1; D gene ambiguous. The CDR3 is made up of 12 amino acids. V gave up 5 bases and J gave up 8 bases, with 10 bases separating them. The germline V gene has CDR1 SGHVS and CDR2 FNYEAQ. The CDR3 region is CASSQSRYEQFF. CDR3 nucleotide sequence: TGTGCCAGCAGCCAGAGTCGCTATGAGCAGTTCTTC.

This clonotype was picked up many times. This rearrangement joins TRBV5-1 to TRBJ2-1, with D unclear. With 1 base removed from V and 0 bases from J, the gap between germline ends came to 14 bases. The CDR3 loop spans 17 amino acids. Germline assignment: CDR1 SGHRS and CDR2 YFSETQ. The chain's CDR3 is CASSLSRTKSSYNEQFF. The CDR3 nucleotides read TGCGCCAGCAGCTTGAGTCGAACTAAGAGCTCCTACAATGAGCAGTTCTTC.